This TCR beta chain was recorded in a study of blood T cells in healthy people across ages. Study-level background: About one barcoded beta molecule per two T cells was the capture yield of template switching.

The use of a sample-barcoded 5' primer and a J-beta primer mix characterized a second PCR of about 7 to 12 cycles. Each cDNA molecule was tagged by a template-switch adaptor that had 12 random nucleotides. One entry per CDR3 protein, called by TCRdb with MiXCR from the 5' RACE reads. Seen here are 730,000 or so distinct CDR3 sequences, roughly 43% observed once, and the top ten hold 20% to 25%. Those donating, healthy Caucasian individuals from Russia, were aged about 6 to 95. The CDR3 totals 13 residues. In germline, CDR1 is DFQATT, CDR2 SNEGSKA (reference sequence). Trimming stripped 5 bases from V and 6 bases from J, with 14 bases between.

Sequencing was performed on blood. The J gene is TRBJ2-1, the V gene TRBV20-1, with D possibly matching TRBD1 (5 bases). The origin of this receptor is a woman aged 55-70 years in good health. This CDR3 is CSAFTRGRNEQFF. The CDR3 bases are TGCAGTGCTTTTACAAGGGGCCGCAATGAGCAGTTCTTC.